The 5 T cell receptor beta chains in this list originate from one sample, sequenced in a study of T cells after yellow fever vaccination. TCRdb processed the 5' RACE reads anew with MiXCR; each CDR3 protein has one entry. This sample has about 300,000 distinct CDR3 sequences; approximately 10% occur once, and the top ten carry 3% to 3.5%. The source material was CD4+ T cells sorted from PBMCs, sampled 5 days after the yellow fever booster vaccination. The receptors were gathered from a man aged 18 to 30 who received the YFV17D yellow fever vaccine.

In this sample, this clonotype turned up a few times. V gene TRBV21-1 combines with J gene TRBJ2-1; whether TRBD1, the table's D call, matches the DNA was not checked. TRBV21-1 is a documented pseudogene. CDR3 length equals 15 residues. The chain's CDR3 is CASSPYPGVHNEQFF. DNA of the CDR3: TGTGCCAGCAGCCCCTACCCGGGGGTCCACAATGAGCAGTTCTTC.

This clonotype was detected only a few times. For the CDR3, the DNA is TGTGCCACCAGTGTGGCCGGGACAGACTCCTACAATGAGCAGTTCTTC. Translating it yields CATSVAGTDSYNEQFF. The J gene is TRBJ2-1, the V gene TRBV24-1; 7 bases map to TRBD1. Trimming removed 5 bases from V and 0 bases from J; junction bases left unmatched: 6. The CDR3 is 16 residues long. The V gene's germline CDR1 is KGHDR and CDR2 SFDVKD.

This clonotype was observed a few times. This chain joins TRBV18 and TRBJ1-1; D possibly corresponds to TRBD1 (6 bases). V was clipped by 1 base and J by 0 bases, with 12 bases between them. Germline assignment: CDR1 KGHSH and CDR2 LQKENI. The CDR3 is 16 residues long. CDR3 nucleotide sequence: TGTGCCAGCTCACCACGGTTTGGGGGCGTGAACACTGAAGCTTTCTTT. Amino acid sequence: CASSPRFGGVNTEAFF.

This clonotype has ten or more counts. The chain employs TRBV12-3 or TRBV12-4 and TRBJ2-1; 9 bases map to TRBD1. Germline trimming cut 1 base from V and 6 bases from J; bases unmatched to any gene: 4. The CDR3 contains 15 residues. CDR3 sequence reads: CASSLDRGPVNEQFF. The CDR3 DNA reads TGTGCCAGCAGTTTAGACAGGGGGCCAGTCAATGAGCAGTTCTTC.

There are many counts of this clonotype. In nucleotides, the CDR3 is TGTGCCAGCAGCCAACATACAACCGGGGAGCTGTTTTTT. The encoded protein is CASSQHTTGELFF. The genes are TRBV3-1 and TRBJ2-2; D is unresolved. The V and J ends lost 2 bases and 5 bases respectively, with 6 bases between them. The CDR3 loop spans 13 amino acids. The germline gives CDR1 LGHDT, CDR2 YNNKEL (reference sequence). The full variable domain, its missing parts supplied by reference TRBV3-1 and TRBJ2-2, is DTAVSQTPKYLVTQMGNDKSIKCEQNLGHDTMYWYKQDSKKFLKIMFSYNNKELIINETVPNRFSPKSPDKAHLNLHINSLELGDSAVYFCASSQHTTGELFFGEGSRLTVL.